The 3 T cell receptor beta chains given below trace back to one sample, sequenced in a study of CD8 T cells in ankylosing spondylitis. TCRdb independently ran MiXCR on the 5' RACE reads; one entry per CDR3 protein. The table records around 320,000 distinct CDR3 sequences, about a fifth of them present only once. Sequenced sample: blood, either unsorted or a sorted T cell fraction (not recorded which). The receptors shown here come from a female donor with ankylosing spondylitis or in good health (not recorded which).

This clonotype was picked up a small number of times. CDR3 bases: TGTGCCAGCAGTTACTTTCCGAACGATGAGCAGTTCTTC. It codes for CASSYFPNDEQFF. V is TRBV6-2 or TRBV6-3 and J is TRBJ2-1; no firm D call. The CDR3 spans 13 residues. Trimming took off 1 base at V and 8 bases at J, with 9 bases between the two ends. Germline assignment: CDR1 MNHEY and CDR2 SVGEGT.

This clonotype has a handful of counts. J is TRBJ1-2 and V is TRBV27; D call uncertain. Trimming cost V 6 bases and J 4 bases, with 12 bases left between them. Germline V gene sequence: CDR1 MNHEY, CDR2 SMNVEV (reference sequence). This CDR3 is built from 13 residues. CDR3 DNA: TGTGCCAGCAGCCGGACCGAGAGCTATGGCTACACCTTC. Translated, it gives CASSRTESYGYTF.

This clonotype has ten or more counts. V gene TRBV20-1 combines with J gene TRBJ2-1; possibly TRBD2 for D (5 bases). With 0 bases removed from V and 7 bases from J, the gap between germline ends came to 10 bases. The CDR3 spans 13 residues. Looked up from germline, CDR1 is DFQATT and CDR2 is SNEGSKA (reference sequence). The CDR3 loop reads CSARDLPGNEQFF. DNA for the CDR3: TGCAGTGCTAGAGATCTTCCGGGGAATGAGCAGTTCTTC.